A single sample is the source of the 14 T cell receptor beta chains below, sequenced in a study of post-analysis software for immune sequencing data. Sequencing libraries made from TCR beta cDNA carried unique molecular identifiers. Via MiXCR, TCRdb re-called the PCR reads, giving one row per CDR3 protein. The data contain about 810,000 distinct CDR3 sequences, around 53% of them singletons. Notes on the study in general: TRBV5-6, TRBV5-1 and TRBV20-1 belonged to a set of about 5 TRBV segments that were more frequent in patients than controls.

Their antigens remain unidentified. The sample comprised blood. These receptors all come from a girl aged 10-17 years with multiple sclerosis.

This chain connects TRBV5-1 to TRBJ2-5, with 8 nucleotides matching TRBD2. CDR3 size: 11 residues. With V trimmed by 4 bases and J by 11 bases, 4 bases remained unmatched. Germline CDR1 is SGHRS and CDR2 is YFSETQ. CDR3 sequence reads: CASSEEREQYF. In DNA, the CDR3 is TGCGCCAGCAGCGAGGAGCGGGAGCAGTACTTC.

This clonotype showed up just a few times. The chain uses TRBV29-1 and TRBJ2-3; 7 bases are shared with TRBD1. Per germline, CDR1 SQVTM and CDR2 ANQGSEA. With V trimmed by 6 bases and J by 0 bases, 3 bases remained unmatched. The CDR3 length is 13 residues. The DNA of the CDR3 is TGCAGCGTCGACAGGGCTAGCACAGATACGCAGTATTTT. Translation gives CSVDRASTDTQYF.

The chain employs TRBV20-1 and TRBJ2-4; D is ambiguous. CDR3 size: 16 residues. Germline CDR1 and CDR2: DFQATT and SNEGSKA (reference sequence). V gave up 3 bases and J gave up 0 bases, with 15 bases separating them. Written as DNA, the CDR3 is TGCAGTGCTAGTGATGTGAGGCTACTAGCCAAAAACATTCAGTACTTC. It yields the protein CSASDVRLLAKNIQYF.

The chain links TRBV2 to TRBJ2-7; D is perhaps TRBD2 (6 bases). V was trimmed by 6 bases and J by 6 bases, leaving 18 bases between them. There are 14 residues in the CDR3. Germline-derived CDR1 and CDR2 are SNHLY and FYNNEI. CDR3 DNA: TGTGCCAGCAGGAGTGGGACTCTTACTCCCGAGCAGTACTTC. This codes for CASRSGTLTPEQYF.

A word on this clonotype: The junction does not match germline at one end; this may be a read error. J is TRBJ1-4 and V is TRBV20-1; D is undetermined. CDR3 length: 14 amino acids. The germline V gene has CDR1 DFQATT and CDR2 SNEGSKA (reference sequence). The CDR3 spells CSARDTDLNEKPFF. CDR3 DNA: TGCAGTGCTAGAGATACCGACCTTAATGAAAAACCGTTTTTT.

The table lists this clonotype with a few counts. The V gene is TRBV3-1, the J gene TRBJ2-3; no firm D call. The CDR3 length is 13 residues. Per the germline V gene, CDR1 is LGHDT and CDR2 is YNNKEL (reference sequence). The V end lost 1 base, the J end lost 6 bases, and 8 bases lay between the germline ends. Here the CDR3 DNA reads TGTGCCAGCAGCCAAGTTAGTAGGGATACGCAGTATTTT. It is translated as CASSQVSRDTQYF.

The V call is TRBV14, the J call TRBJ1-6, with D uncertain. The length of the CDR3 is 14 residues. Looked up from germline, CDR1 is SGHDN and CDR2 is FVKESK. Trimming pared 1 base from V and 5 bases from J, leaving 6 bases between. DNA of the CDR3: TGTGCCAGCAGCCAAGTTGGAAATAATTCACCCCTCCACTTT. Protein product: CASSQVGNNSPLHF. The whole variable domain, filled in from reference TRBV14 and TRBJ1-6, reads EAGVTQFPSHSVIEKGQTVTLRCDPISGHDNLYWYRRVMGKEIKFLLHFVKESKQDESGMPNNRFLAERTGGTYSTLKVQPAELEDSGVYFCASSQVGNNSPLHFGNGTRLTVT.

This clonotype was recorded a few times. The rearrangement uses TRBV3-1 and TRBJ2-7, with a weak D call TRBD2 (5 bases). The CDR3 covers 16 residues. The V gene's germline CDR1 is LGHDT and CDR2 YNNKEL (reference sequence). V lost 4 bases and J lost 6, with 22 bases in between. This chain's CDR3 is CASSLLSWGVLGEQYF. The CDR3 coding sequence is TGTGCCAGCAGCCTCCTAAGCTGGGGAGTCTTAGGCGAGCAGTACTTC.

The chain carries TRBV7-9 and TRBJ2-7; D possibly matches TRBD1 or TRBD2 (5 bases each). This CDR3 comprises 15 residues. The ends were cut back, 4 bases at V and 5 bases at J, with 18 bases in the middle. CDR1 SEHNR and CDR2 FQNEAQ come from the germline V gene (reference sequence). In nucleotides, the CDR3 is TGTGCCAGCAGCTCCGGGGTTGCAGGGCTCGACGAGCAGTACTTC. It encodes CASSSGVAGLDEQYF.

This clonotype appeared a few times. The junction and the germline gene differ at one end; a read error may be behind it. The V and J genes are TRBV12-3 or TRBV12-4 and TRBJ1-1; D possibly corresponds to TRBD1 (6 bases). CDR3 size: 15 residues. Written as DNA, the CDR3 is TGTGCCAGCAGCAGACCGTTGTTGGGGGACACTGAGGCTTTCTTT. Translating it yields CASSRPLLGDTEAFF.

This clonotype was seen a few times. The V and J genes are TRBV29-1 and TRBJ2-7, with unresolved D. Germline CDR1 is SQVTM and CDR2 is ANQGSEA. The V gene lost 4 bases and the J gene lost 5 bases, with 9 bases spanning the gap. This CDR3 comprises 11 residues. CDR3 sequence (DNA): TGCAGCGTTGCCCCGGCAAACGAGCAGTACTTC. Translating it yields CSVAPANEQYF.

This clonotype was observed a handful of times. J is TRBJ2-5 and V is TRBV6-5; D gene ambiguous. Germline CDR1 is MNHEY and CDR2 is SVGAGI. V lost 2 bases and J 1 base, leaving 8 bases between the germline ends. The CDR3 is made up of 14 amino acids. In DNA, the CDR3 is TGTGCCAGCAGTTACGTTGGGTTCCAAGAGACCCAGTACTTC. Protein product: CASSYVGFQETQYF.

The rearrangement joins TRBV9 to TRBJ1-6, with 9 bases that match TRBD1. The CDR3 runs 15 residues. The junction had 2 bases not matched to a gene; V was cut back by 0 bases and J by 7 bases. In germline, CDR1 is SGDLS, CDR2 YYNGEE. CDR3 in amino acids: CASSVEGTGNSPLHF. CDR3 DNA: TGTGCCAGCAGCGTAGAGGGGACAGGGAATTCACCCCTCCACTTT.

CDR3 bases: TGCAGTGCTAGTGATCTAGCGGGGGCCTCAGGGGGAGAGCAGTACTTC. Its protein product is CSASDLAGASGGEQYF. This chain joins TRBV20-1 and TRBJ2-5, with 10 bases identical to TRBD2. Germline V gene sequence: CDR1 DFQATT, CDR2 SNEGSKA (reference sequence). The CDR3 consists of 16 residues. Trimming at V came to 3 bases and at J to 11 bases, leaving 18 bases not matched to a gene.